This TCR beta chain is drawn from a study of shared clonotypes between healthy human individuals. Study-level findings and limits: Represented diversity (both genetic and exposure-history) was limited by the small number of donors.

Germline V gives CDR1 SGHRS, CDR2 YFSETQ. Trimming stripped 7 bases from V and 0 bases from J, with 14 bases between. CDR3 length equals 15 residues. Comment on this clone: Its target is not known.

Negatively enriched CD4+ T cells were divided by CD45RA into naive and memory. Produced via immunoSEQ multiplex PCR; TCRdb's table is partial and in-frame only. The sample includes 1,500,000 or so clones, around 95% of them seen just once. Sequencing used naive CD4+ T cells sorted from blood. The subset was: CD45RA+ positively selected. The origin of this receptor is a man aged 25-45 years in good health. This chain joins TRBV5-1 and TRBJ2-1, with D unresolved. CDR3 sequence (DNA): TGCGCCAGCTCATCAGAGCCGCCCTCCTACAATGAGCAGTTCTTC. It is translated as CASSSEPPSYNEQFF.